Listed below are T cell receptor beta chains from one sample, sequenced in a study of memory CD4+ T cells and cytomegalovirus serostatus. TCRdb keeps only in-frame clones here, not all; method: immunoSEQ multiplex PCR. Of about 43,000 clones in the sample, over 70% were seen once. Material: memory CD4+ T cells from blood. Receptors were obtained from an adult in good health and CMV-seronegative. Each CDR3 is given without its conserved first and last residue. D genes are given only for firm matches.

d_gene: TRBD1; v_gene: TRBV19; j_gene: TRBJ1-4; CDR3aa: ASSPGQGRELF
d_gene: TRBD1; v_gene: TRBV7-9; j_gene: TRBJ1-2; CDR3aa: ASSPYRGKDYGYT
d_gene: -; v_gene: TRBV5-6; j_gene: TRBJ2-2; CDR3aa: ASSLAWRRDTGELF
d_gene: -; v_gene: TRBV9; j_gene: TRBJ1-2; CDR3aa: ASSVDGRPIYGYT
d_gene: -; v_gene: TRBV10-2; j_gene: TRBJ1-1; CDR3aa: ASSVAGEKTEAF
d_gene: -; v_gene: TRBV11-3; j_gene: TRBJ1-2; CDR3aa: AGHNEQEDGYT
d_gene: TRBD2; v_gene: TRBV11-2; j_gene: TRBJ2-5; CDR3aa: ASSSWTSGVGETQY
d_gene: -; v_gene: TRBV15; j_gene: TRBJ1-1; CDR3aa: ATSRDLTAMNTEAF
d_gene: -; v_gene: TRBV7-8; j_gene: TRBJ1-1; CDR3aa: ASSLARGVTEAF
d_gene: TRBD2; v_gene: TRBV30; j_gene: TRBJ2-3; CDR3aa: AWSGGTSGYTDTQY
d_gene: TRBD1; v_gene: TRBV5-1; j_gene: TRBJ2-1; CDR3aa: ASSSGMDREDEQF
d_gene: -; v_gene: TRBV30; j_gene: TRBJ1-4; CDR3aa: AWSAGREEKLF
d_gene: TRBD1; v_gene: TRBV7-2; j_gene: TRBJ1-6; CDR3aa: ASSYRDSLYNSPLH
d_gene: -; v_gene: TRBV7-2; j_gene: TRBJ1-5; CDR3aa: ASSYRGGQPQH
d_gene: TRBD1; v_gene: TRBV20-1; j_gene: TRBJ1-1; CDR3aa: SGQGDTEAF
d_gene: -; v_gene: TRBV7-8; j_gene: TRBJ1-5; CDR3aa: ASSSDRYSNQPQH
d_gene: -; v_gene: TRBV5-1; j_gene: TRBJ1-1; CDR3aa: ASCIGGDVPEAF
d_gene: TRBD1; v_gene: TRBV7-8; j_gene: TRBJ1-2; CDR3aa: ASSLLTGGDGYT
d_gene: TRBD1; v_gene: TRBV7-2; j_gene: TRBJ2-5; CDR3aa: ASSIIGQAMGETQY
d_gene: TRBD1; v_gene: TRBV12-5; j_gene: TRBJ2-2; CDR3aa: ASGRQGVNTGELF
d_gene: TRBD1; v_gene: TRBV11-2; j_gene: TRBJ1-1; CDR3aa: ASSLGRGRGTEAF
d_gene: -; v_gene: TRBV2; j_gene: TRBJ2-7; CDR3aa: ASSLGMGYEQY
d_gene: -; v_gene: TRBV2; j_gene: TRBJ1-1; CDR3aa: ASSDPYANTEAF
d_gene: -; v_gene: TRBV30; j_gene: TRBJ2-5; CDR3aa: AWSALPQETQY
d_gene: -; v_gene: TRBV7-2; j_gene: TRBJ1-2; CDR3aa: ASSSSGAVWGYT
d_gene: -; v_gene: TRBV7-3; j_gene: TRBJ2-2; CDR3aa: ASSVNTGELF
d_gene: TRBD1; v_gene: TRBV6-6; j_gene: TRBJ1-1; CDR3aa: ASSYPPDRETF
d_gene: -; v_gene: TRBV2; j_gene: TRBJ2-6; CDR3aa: ASSERAGTGANVLT
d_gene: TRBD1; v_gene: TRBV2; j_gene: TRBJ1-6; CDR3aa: ASRQGARFRTPLH
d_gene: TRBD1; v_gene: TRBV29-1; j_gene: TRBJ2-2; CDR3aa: SAVTGANTGELF
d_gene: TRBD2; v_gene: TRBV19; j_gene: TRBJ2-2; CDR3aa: ASNPGTSYTGELF
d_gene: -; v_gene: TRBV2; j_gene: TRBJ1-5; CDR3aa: ASSPGGSNQPQH
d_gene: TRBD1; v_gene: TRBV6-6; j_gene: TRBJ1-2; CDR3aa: ASTPTGWSNYGYT
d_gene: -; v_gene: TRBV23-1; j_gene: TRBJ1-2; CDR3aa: ASSQHIPNYGYT
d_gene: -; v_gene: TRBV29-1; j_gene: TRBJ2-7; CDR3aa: SVEDGSYEQY
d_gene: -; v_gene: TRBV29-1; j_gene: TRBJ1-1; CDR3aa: SVAPGVEAF
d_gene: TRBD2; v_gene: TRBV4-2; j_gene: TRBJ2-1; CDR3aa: ASSQEVAGGSEQF
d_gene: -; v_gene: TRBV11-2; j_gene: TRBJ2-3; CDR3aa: ASSLAGADTQY
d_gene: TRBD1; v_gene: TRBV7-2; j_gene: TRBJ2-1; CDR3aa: ASSLGGQGLNEQF
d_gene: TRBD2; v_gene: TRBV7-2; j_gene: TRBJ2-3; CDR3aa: ASSITPGGPSDTQY
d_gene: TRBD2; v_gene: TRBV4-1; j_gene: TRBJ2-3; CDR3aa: ASSHSSGVTDTQY
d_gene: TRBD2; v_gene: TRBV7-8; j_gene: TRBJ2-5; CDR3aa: ASSPGTSRETQY
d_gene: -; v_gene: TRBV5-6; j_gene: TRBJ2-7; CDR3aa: ASSRRGSYEQY
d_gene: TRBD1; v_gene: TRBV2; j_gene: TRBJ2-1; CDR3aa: ASKSGTGDNEQF
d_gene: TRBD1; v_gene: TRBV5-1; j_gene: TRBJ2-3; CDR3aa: ASSSTGGATDTQY
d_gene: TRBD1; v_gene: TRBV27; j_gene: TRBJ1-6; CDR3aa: ASRKTGDGNSPLH
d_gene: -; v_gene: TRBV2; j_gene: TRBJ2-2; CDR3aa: ASSWTHRTGELF
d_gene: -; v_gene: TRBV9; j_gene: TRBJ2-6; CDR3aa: ASSVAPRTGANVLT
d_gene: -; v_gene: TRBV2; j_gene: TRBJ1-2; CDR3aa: ASSEEFGSYGYT
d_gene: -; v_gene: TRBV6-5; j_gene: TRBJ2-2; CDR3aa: ASSPAATGELF
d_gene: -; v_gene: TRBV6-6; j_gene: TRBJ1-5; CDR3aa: ASRGSRGRNQPQH
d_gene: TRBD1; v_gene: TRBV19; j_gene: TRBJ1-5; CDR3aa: ASLSGQTTGPQH
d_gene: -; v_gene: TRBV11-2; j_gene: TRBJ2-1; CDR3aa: ASSPRDKIEQF
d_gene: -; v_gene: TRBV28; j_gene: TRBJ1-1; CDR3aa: ASSLGGKDPGAF
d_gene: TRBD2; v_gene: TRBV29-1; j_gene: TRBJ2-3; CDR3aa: SVEASGGTDTQY
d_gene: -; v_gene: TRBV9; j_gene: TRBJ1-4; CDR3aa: ASSAGTATNEKLF
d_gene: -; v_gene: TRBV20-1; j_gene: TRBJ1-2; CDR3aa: SAIDNGYT
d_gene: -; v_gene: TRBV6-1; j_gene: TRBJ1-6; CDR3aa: ASSWQGDSPLH
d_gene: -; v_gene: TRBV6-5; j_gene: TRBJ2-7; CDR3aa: ASRSTGYYEQY